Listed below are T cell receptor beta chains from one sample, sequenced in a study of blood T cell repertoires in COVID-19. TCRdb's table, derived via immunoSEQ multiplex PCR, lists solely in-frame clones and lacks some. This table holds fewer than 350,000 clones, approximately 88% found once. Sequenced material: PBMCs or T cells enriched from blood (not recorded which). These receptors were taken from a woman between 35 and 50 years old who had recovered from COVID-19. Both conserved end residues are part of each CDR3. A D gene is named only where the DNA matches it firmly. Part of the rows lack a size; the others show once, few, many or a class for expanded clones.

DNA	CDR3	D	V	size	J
TGTGCCAGCAGTGTTGGGGCTAGCGCGAACACAGATACGCAGTATTTT	CASSVGASANTDTQYF	-	TRBV2	-	TRBJ2-3
TGTGCCAGCGGCAGACAGGGGAACACCGGGGAGCTGTTTTTT	CASGRQGNTGELFF	TRBD1	TRBV7-2	-	TRBJ2-2
TGTGCCAGCAGTTACTCGTTTTCAGAGGGCAATCAGCCCCAGCATTTT	CASSYSFSEGNQPQHF	-	TRBV6-5	few	TRBJ1-5
TGTGCCAGCAGTTTGCCCAGGGTACGGTACGAGCAGTACTTC	CASSLPRVRYEQYF	-	TRBV28	-	TRBJ2-7
TGTGCCAGCAGCCCGGGACAGGGGTCCTACGAGCAGTACTTC	CASSPGQGSYEQYF	TRBD1	TRBV28	-	TRBJ2-7
TGCGCCAGCAGCAACGGACAGGGCTCGGGGACCCAGTACTTC	CASSNGQGSGTQYF	TRBD1	TRBV5-1	-	TRBJ2-5
TGTGCCAGCTCACCGGGGCCACTTCAAGAGACCCAGTACTTC	CASSPGPLQETQYF	-	TRBV18	-	TRBJ2-5
TGTGCCAGCAGCTCGGACAGGGGAGGAGATACGCAGTATTTT	CASSSDRGGDTQYF	TRBD1	TRBV13	-	TRBJ2-3
TGTGCCAGCAGCCTCGAGCGGAATACGCAGTATTTT	CASSLERNTQYF	-	TRBV7-2	once	TRBJ2-3
TGTGCCAGCCATCTCGACCGGCTAGCGGGAGGGTTCGGGGAGCTGTTTTTT	CASHLDRLAGGFGELFF	TRBD2	TRBV28	-	TRBJ2-2
TGTGCCAGCACGCTCCCTAGCGGGAGTTGGGGGGAGCTGTTTTTT	CASTLPSGSWGELFF	TRBD2	TRBV6-5	-	TRBJ2-2
TGTGCCAGCAGTTACTCCGGGGGGGACCGAAACACCATATATTTT	CASSYSGGDRNTIYF	-	TRBV6-5	-	TRBJ1-3
TGTGCCAGCAGTGAGGAACAGGGTTACGAGCAGTACTTC	CASSEEQGYEQYF	-	TRBV6-4	once	TRBJ2-7
TGTGCCAGCACCTGGACAGGCATGGAAAAACTGTTTTTT	CASTWTGMEKLFF	TRBD1	TRBV28	-	TRBJ1-4
TGTGCCAGCAGCCTACTAGCGGGAGGGCCCGATGAGCAGTTCTTC	CASSLLAGGPDEQFF	TRBD2	TRBV13	-	TRBJ2-1
TGTGCCAGTAGTTTTTCGGGGTCCAGCTCCGATACGCAGTATTTT	CASSFSGSSSDTQYF	-	TRBV19	-	TRBJ2-3
TGTGCCAGCAGTCCTCCGACAGGGGGGGTATCACCCCTCCACTTT	CASSPPTGGVSPLHF	TRBD1	TRBV28	-	TRBJ1-6
TGCGCCAGCAAACCACAGCCGCTTAGTCGTGAAAAACTGTTTTTT	CASKPQPLSREKLFF	-	TRBV4-3	once	TRBJ1-4
TGTGCCAGCAGTCCTAATAGAGCAACTGAAGCTTTCTTT	CASSPNRATEAFF	-	TRBV28	-	TRBJ1-1